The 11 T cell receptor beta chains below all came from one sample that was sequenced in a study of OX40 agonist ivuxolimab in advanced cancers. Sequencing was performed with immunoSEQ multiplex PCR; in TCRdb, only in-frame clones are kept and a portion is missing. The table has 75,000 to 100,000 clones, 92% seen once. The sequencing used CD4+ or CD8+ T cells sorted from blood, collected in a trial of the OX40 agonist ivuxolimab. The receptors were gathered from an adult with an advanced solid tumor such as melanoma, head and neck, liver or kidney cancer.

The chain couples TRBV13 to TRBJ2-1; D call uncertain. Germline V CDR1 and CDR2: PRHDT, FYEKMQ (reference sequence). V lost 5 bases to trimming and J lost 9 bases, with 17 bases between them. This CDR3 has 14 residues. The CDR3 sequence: CASSPRITYSEQFF. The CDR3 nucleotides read TGTGCCAGCAGCCCCAGGATCACGTATAGTGAGCAGTTCTTC.

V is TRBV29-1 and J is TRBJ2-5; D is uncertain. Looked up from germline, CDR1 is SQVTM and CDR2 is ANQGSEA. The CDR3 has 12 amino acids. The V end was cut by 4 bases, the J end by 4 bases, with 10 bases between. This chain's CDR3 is CSVVLGGETQYF. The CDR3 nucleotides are TGCAGCGTTGTATTGGGTGGAGAGACCCAGTACTTC.

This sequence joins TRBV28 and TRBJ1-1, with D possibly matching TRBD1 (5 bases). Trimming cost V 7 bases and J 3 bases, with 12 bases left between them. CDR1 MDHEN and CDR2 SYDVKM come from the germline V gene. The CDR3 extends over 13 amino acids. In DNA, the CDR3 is TGTGCCAGCATTAAGACGACAGACACTGAAGCTTTCTTT. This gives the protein CASIKTTDTEAFF.

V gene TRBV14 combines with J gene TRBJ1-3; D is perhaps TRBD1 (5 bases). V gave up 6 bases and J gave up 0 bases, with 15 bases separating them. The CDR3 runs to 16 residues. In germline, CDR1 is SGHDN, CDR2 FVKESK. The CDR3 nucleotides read TGTGCCAGCAGAAGGGAGGGGCCCCACTCTGGAAACACCATATATTTT. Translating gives CASRREGPHSGNTIYF.

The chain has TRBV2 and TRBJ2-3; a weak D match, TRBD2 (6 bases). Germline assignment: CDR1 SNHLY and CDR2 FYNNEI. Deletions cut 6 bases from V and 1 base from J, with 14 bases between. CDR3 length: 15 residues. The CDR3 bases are TGTGCCAGCAGCCTAGGCCCTAGCGGCACAGATACGCAGTATTTT. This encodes CASSLGPSGTDTQYF.

This chain's CDR3 is CSVAKSSGGSYEQYF. The CDR3 nucleotides are TGCAGCGTTGCAAAGAGTAGCGGGGGATCCTACGAGCAGTACTTC. The chain carries TRBV29-1 and TRBJ2-7; 9 positions match TRBD2. In germline, CDR1 is SQVTM, CDR2 ANQGSEA. The CDR3 totals 15 residues. Trimming at V came to 4 bases and at J to 1 base, leaving 8 bases not matched to a gene.

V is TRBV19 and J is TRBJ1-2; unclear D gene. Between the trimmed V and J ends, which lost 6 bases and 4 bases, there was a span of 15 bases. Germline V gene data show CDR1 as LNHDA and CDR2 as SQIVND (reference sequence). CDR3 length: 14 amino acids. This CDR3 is CASSHTGSSYGYTF. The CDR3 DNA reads TGTGCCAGTAGCCACACCGGGTCGAGCTATGGCTACACCTTC.

The CDR3 DNA reads as TGTGCCAGCAGTGAGATGGGGGGCTTGGCCCTCCACTTT. This sequence encodes CASSEMGGLALHF. The chain joins TRBV6-1 to TRBJ1-6, with D possibly being TRBD1 (6 bases). CDR1 and CDR2 (germline): MNHNS, SASEGT. The CDR3 loop spans 13 amino acids. The V gene lost 3 bases and the J gene lost 14 bases, with 14 bases spanning the gap.

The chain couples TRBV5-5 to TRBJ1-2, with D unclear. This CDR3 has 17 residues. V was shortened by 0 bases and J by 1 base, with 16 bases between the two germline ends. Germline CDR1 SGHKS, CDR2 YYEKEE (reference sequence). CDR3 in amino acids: CASSLVSGPQDNYGYTF. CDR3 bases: TGTGCCAGCAGCTTGGTATCTGGGCCTCAGGATAACTATGGCTACACCTTC.

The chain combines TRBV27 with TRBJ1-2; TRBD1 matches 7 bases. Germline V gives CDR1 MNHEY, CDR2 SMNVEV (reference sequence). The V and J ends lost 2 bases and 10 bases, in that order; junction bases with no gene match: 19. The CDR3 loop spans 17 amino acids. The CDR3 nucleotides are TGTGCCAGCAGTTTACAGGGGGGCGGAGGCTACGACTACGACTACACCTTC. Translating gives CASSLQGGGGYDYDYTF.

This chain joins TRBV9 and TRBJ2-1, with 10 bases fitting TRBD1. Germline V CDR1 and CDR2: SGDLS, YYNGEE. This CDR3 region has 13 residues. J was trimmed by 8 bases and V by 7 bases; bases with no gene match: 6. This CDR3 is CASGGQGRDEQFF. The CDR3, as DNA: TGTGCCAGCGGGGGACAGGGGCGAGATGAGCAGTTCTTC.